This T cell receptor (beta chain) was identified in a study of glioma-infiltrating T cells after dendritic cell vaccination. Study in general: Between about 2002 and 2012, patients got autologous tumor lysate-pulsed dendritic cell vaccines.

Trimming stripped 3 bases from V and 4 bases from J, with 9 bases between. This CDR3 spans 14 amino acids. Germline CDR1 is MNHEY and CDR2 is SMNVEV (reference sequence). Time point indicated: after dendritic cell vaccination, including at tumor progression/relapse. Assay used: immunoSEQ multiplex PCR; TCRdb lists only in-frame clones, some missing. The sample carries roughly 62,000 clones, roughly 80% recorded once. This clone was seen once. This TCR was sampled from a human donor with glioblastoma. The input for sequencing was blood, taken after dendritic cell vaccination. The rearrangement uses TRBV27 and TRBJ2-2; D perhaps matches TRBD1 (5 bases). CDR3 bases: TGTGCCAGCAGTTTGTATAGGGGCACCGGGGAGCTGTTTTTT. Its protein product is CASSLYRGTGELFF.